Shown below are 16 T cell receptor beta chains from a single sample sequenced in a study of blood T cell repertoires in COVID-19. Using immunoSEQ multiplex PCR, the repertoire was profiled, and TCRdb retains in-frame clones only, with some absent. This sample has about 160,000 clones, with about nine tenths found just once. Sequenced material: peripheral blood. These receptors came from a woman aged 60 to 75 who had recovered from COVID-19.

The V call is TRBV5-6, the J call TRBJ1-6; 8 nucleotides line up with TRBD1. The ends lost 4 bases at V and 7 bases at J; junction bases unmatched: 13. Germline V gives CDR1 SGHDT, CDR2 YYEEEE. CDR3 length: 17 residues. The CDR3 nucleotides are TGTGCCAGCAGCACCTGGACAGGGAACTTTTGGAATTCACCCCTCCACTTT. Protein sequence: CASSTWTGNFWNSPLHF. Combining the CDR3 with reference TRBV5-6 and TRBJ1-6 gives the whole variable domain DAGVTQSPTHLIKTRGQQVTLRCSPKSGHDTVSWYQQALGQGPQFIFQYYEEEERQRGNFPDRFSGHQFPNYSSELNVNALLLGDSALYLCASSTWTGNFWNSPLHFGNGTRLTVT.

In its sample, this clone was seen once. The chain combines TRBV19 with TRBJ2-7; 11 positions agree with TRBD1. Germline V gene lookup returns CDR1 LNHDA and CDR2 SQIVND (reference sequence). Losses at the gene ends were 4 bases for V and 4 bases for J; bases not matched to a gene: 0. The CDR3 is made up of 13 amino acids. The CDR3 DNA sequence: TGTGCCAGTAGTAGGGACAGGGGGTACGAGCAGTACTTC. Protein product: CASSRDRGYEQYF.

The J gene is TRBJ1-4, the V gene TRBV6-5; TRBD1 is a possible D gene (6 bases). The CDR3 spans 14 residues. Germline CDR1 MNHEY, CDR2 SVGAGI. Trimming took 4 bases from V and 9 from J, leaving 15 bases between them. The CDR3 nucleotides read TGTGCCAGCAGTTCTTCAGGGGAGAGGAAAAAACTGTTTTTT. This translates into CASSSSGERKKLFF.

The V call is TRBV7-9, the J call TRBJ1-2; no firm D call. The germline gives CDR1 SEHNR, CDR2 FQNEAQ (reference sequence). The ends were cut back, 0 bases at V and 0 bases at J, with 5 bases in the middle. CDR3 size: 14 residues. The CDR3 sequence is CASSLASTNYGYTF. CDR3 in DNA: TGTGCCAGCAGCTTAGCCAGTACTAACTATGGCTACACCTTC.

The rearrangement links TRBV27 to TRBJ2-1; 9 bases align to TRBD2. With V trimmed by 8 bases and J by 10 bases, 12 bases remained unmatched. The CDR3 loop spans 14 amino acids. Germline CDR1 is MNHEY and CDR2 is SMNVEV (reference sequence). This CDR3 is CASLKRGDLGEQFF. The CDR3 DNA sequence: TGTGCCAGCCTGAAGCGGGGGGACCTTGGGGAGCAGTTCTTC.

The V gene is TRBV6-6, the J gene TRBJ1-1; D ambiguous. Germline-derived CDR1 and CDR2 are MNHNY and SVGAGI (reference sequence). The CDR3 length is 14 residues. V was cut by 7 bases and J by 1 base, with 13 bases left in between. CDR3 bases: TGTGCCAGCACCGACCCCACAGCGAACACTGAAGCTTTCTTT. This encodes CASTDPTANTEAFF.

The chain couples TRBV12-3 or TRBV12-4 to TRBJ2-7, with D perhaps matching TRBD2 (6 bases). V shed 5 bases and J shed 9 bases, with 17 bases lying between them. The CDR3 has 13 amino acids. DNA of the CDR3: TGTGCCAGCAGTCACCCCGCGGGGCGGGGGCAGTACTTC. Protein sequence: CASSHPAGRGQYF.

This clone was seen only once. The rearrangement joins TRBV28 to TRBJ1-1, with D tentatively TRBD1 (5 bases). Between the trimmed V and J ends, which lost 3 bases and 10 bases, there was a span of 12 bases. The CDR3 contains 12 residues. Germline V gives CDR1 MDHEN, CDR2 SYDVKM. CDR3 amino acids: CASSLGGFAAFF. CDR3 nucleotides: TGTGCCAGCAGTTTGGGGGGATTCGCAGCTTTCTTT.

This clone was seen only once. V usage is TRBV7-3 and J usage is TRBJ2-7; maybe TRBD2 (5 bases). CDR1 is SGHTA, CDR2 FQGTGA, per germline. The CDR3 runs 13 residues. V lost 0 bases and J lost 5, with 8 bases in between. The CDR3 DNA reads TGTGCCAGCAGCTTAACGTCCGGGAACGAGCAGTACTTC. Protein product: CASSLTSGNEQYF.

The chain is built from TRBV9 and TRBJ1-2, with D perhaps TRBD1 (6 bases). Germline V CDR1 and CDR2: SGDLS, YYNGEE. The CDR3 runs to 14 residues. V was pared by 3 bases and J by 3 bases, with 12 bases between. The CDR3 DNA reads TGTGCCAGCAGCGCATACAGGGCTGACTATGGCTACACCTTC. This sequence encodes CASSAYRADYGYTF. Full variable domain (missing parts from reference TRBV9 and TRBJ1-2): DSGVTQTPKHLITATGQRVTLRCSPRSGDLSVYWYQQSLDQGLQFLIQYYNGEERAKGNILERFSAQQFPDLHSELNLSSLELGDSALYFCASSAYRADYGYTFGSGTRLTVV.

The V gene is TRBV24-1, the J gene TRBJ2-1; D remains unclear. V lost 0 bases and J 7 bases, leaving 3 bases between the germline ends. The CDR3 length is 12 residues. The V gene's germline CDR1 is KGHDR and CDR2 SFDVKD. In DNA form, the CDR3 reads TGTGCCACCAGTGATTTGCTGAATGAGCAGTTCTTC. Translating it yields CATSDLLNEQFF.

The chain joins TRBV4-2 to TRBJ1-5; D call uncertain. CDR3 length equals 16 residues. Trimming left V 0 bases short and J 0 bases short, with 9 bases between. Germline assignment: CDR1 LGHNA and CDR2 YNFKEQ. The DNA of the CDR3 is TGTGCCAGCAGCCAAGATAACACAGATAGCAATCAGCCCCAGCATTTT. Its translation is CASSQDNTDSNQPQHF.

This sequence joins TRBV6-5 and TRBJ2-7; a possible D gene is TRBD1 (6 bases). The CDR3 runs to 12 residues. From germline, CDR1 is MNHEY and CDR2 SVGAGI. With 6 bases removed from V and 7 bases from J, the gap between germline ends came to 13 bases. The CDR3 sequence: CASRTGSGEQYF. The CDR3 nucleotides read TGTGCCAGCAGAACAGGGTCCGGGGAGCAGTACTTC.

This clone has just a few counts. CDR3 protein: CASSFTLGGTNEKLFF. Here the CDR3 DNA reads TGCGCCAGCAGCTTTACGTTGGGGGGTACTAATGAAAAACTGTTTTTT. This chain links TRBV5-1 with TRBJ1-4, with a weak D call TRBD1 (5 bases). Germline CDR1 reads SGHRS; CDR2 reads YFSETQ. CDR3 size: 16 residues. V lost 2 bases, J lost 2 bases, and 13 bases lay in between.

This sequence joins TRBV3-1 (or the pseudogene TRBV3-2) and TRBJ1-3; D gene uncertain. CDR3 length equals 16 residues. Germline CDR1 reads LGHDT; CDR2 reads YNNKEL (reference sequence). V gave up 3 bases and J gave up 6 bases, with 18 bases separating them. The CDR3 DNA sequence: TGTGCCAGCAGCCACTTCTCCGCCCGGGAGGAAAACACCATATATTTT. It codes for CASSHFSAREENTIYF.

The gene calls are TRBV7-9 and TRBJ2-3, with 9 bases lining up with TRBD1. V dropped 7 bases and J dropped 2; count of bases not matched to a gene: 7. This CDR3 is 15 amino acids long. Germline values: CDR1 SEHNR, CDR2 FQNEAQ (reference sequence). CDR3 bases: TGTGCCAGCAACCCCGGACAGGGGCTCACAGATACGCAGTATTTT. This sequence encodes CASNPGQGLTDTQYF.